What follows describes a single T cell receptor (beta chain). Its specificity is unknown. The sample originates from a study of T-cell memory formation after mild COVID-19. For the study at large: There were largely donor-specific TCR clusters. The study's findings and limits: A subset of responding clones appeared in pre-infection memory, suggesting cross-reactive memory joined. Clones contracting over day 15 to 85 were CD4/CD8 balanced, with later expanders leaning CD4+.

Trimming stripped 4 bases from V and 6 bases from J, with 15 bases between. Germline CDR1 reads MDHEN; CDR2 reads SYDVKM. CDR3 length: 14 amino acids. Each CDR3 protein gets one entry after TCRdb re-called the 5' RACE reads with MiXCR. The sample includes about 110,000 distinct CDR3 sequences, about 20% of them seen just once. The origin of this receptor is a man aged 18 to 30 who had mild COVID-19 (a few samples of this study predate the infection). Cell type and time point are not known. Sequencing used PBMCs or a T cell subset sorted from them (not recorded which). The chain links TRBV28 to TRBJ1-2; D remains unclear. CDR3 coding DNA: TGTGCCAGCAGTTCCAGAGCAGGCGGGGATGGCTACACCTTC. This translates into CASSSRAGGDGYTF.